The 32 T cell receptor beta chains below come from one sample, sequenced in a study of cytomegalovirus exposure and HLA in healthy donors. The primer mix had 60 Vbeta and 13 Jbeta primers. Profiling relied on immunoSEQ multiplex PCR, and the TCRdb table lists in-frame clones only, not all of them. Of about 55,000 clones listed, roughly 85% are singletons. Input material: PBMCs. The receptors derive from a man younger than 45 in good health and CMV-seronegative.

This clone was counted a few times. The rearrangement uses TRBV11-3 and TRBJ2-2; 7 positions match TRBD1. This CDR3 is built from 15 residues. The ends lost 5 bases at V and 8 bases at J; junction bases unmatched: 11. Germline-derived CDR1 and CDR2 are SGHNT and YENEEA. The CDR3 sequence is CASSPTGMVVGELFF. The CDR3 DNA sequence: TGTGCCAGCAGCCCGACAGGGATGGTAGTGGGGGAGCTGTTTTTT.

The rearrangement uses TRBV6-1 and TRBJ1-6; the match to TRBD1 covers 8 bases. CDR1 and CDR2 (germline): MNHNS, SASEGT. The CDR3 length is 15 residues. V trimming: 4 bases; J trimming: 9 bases; junction bases outside the gene matches: 8. This CDR3 is CASSAQGAPSSPLHF. In DNA form, the CDR3 reads TGTGCCAGCAGTGCGCAGGGGGCACCTTCTTCACCCCTCCACTTT.

The chain has TRBV6-5 and TRBJ1-1; 9 positions match TRBD1. CDR3 size: 14 residues. Germline CDR1 MNHEY, CDR2 SVGAGI. V shed 6 bases and J 4 bases; nucleotides not matched to a gene: 6. The CDR3 is CASRVDRGFTEAFF. CDR3 coding DNA: TGTGCCAGCAGGGTGGACAGGGGTTTCACTGAAGCTTTCTTT.

The rearrangement links TRBV25-1 to TRBJ1-2, with TRBD1 as a possible D gene (6 bases). The V end lost 8 bases, the J end lost 1 base, and 14 bases lay between the germline ends. Germline V CDR1 and CDR2: MGHDK, SYGVNS. The CDR3 sequence is 14 residues long. In nucleotides, the CDR3 is TGTGCCAGCTCTACCGGGACAAGTAACTATGGCTACACCTTC. Translation: CASSTGTSNYGYTF.

This chain connects TRBV28 to TRBJ1-1; TRBD1 aligns across 10 bases. V lost 5 bases and J lost 4; bases outside the gene matches: 7. CDR1 MDHEN and CDR2 SYDVKM come from the germline V gene. The CDR3 totals 15 residues. CDR3 in amino acids: CASSPPGQGVTEAFF. The CDR3 DNA follows: TGTGCCAGCAGTCCCCCAGGACAGGGGGTCACTGAAGCTTTCTTT.

V gene TRBV5-1 combines with J gene TRBJ1-4, with D maybe TRBD1 (5 bases). The V and J ends lost 0 bases and 3 bases respectively, with 9 bases between them. This CDR3 is built from 15 residues. Germline CDR1 is SGHRS and CDR2 is YFSETQ. The CDR3 nucleotides read TGCGCCAGCAGCTTGGCCACGGGGGCTAATGAAAAACTGTTTTTT. Protein product: CASSLATGANEKLFF.

The V and J genes are TRBV19 and TRBJ2-2, with 12 bases matching TRBD1. The germline V gene has CDR1 LNHDA and CDR2 SQIVND (reference sequence). The CDR3 runs 16 residues. V shed 6 bases and J 5 bases; nucleotides not matched to a gene: 7. CDR3 protein: CASRVPGQGATGELFF. The CDR3 DNA reads as TGTGCCAGTAGAGTCCCGGGACAGGGGGCGACCGGGGAGCTGTTTTTT.

This clone was seen once. The chain uses TRBV4-1 and TRBJ1-5; D perhaps matches TRBD1 (5 bases). The CDR3 loop spans 16 amino acids. Trimming took off 0 bases at V and 3 bases at J, with 12 bases between the two ends. CDR1 is MGHRA, CDR2 YSYEKL, per germline. CDR3: CASSQDRQTFNQPQHF. CDR3 coding DNA: TGCGCCAGCAGCCAAGATCGACAGACCTTCAATCAGCCCCAGCATTTT.

The DNA of the CDR3 is TGTGCCAGCAGTTACTCTGGACTAGCGGGGGCTACGCAGTATTTT. Its translation: CASSYSGLAGATQYF. The chain carries TRBV6-6 and TRBJ2-3; the match to TRBD2 covers 13 bases. Unmatched junction bases numbered 2, after V lost 0 bases and J lost 8 bases. The CDR3 extends over 15 amino acids. Germline lookup yields CDR1 MNHNY and CDR2 SVGAGI (reference sequence).

This clone occurred a few times. The rearrangement links TRBV7-9 to TRBJ2-1, with TRBD2 identical over 7 bases. V lost 3 bases to trimming and J lost 4 bases; unmatched junction nucleotides: 3. CDR1 is SEHNR and CDR2 is FQNEAQ in the germline V gene (reference sequence). This CDR3 is 14 amino acids long. The CDR3 protein is CASSFASGYNEQFF. CDR3 DNA sequence: TGTGCCAGCAGCTTTGCTAGCGGTTACAATGAGCAGTTCTTC.

This chain joins TRBV25-1 and TRBJ2-7, with a tentative D call TRBD2 (6 bases). Per the germline V gene, CDR1 is MGHDK and CDR2 is SYGVNS. The V gene lost 6 bases and the J gene lost 0 bases, with 12 bases spanning the gap. The CDR3 contains 14 residues. In nucleotides, the CDR3 is TGTGCCAGCAGAGGGACTGGCACCTCCTACGAGCAGTACTTC. Residues: CASRGTGTSYEQYF.

V and J are TRBV4-2 and TRBJ2-7; a weak D match, TRBD1 (6 bases). CDR1 is LGHNA and CDR2 is YNFKEQ in the germline V gene. V lost 0 bases, J lost 1 base, and 13 bases lay in between. The CDR3 runs 16 residues. The CDR3 nucleotides read TGTGCCAGCAGCCAAGAGCCTCAGGGGCAATCCTACGAGCAGTACTTC. Amino acids: CASSQEPQGQSYEQYF.

DNA for the CDR3: TGTGCCACCAGCCCCAGAGCCGCGGGACCCGGGGAGCTGTTTTTT. Translating it yields CATSPRAAGPGELFF. V and J are TRBV15 and TRBJ2-2; a possible D gene is TRBD2 (6 bases). V lost 5 bases, J lost 6 bases, and 16 bases lay in between. Germline V gives CDR1 LNHNV, CDR2 YYDKDF (reference sequence). The CDR3 extends over 15 amino acids.

V and J are TRBV5-6 and TRBJ2-1, with 16 bases lining up with TRBD2. With V trimmed by 4 bases and J by 8 bases, 9 bases remained unmatched. Germline loops: CDR1 SGHDT, CDR2 YYEEEE. This CDR3 is 17 amino acids long. The CDR3 here is CASSTPGLAGGLDEQFF. As DNA, the CDR3 is TGTGCCAGCAGCACCCCGGGACTAGCGGGGGGGTTGGATGAGCAGTTCTTC.

CDR3 sequence: CAIRTAGAYEQYF. CDR3 bases: TGTGCCATCAGAACAGCGGGGGCCTACGAGCAGTACTTC. This chain uses TRBV10-3 with TRBJ2-7, with 8 nucleotides matching TRBD2. CDR1 is ENHRY, CDR2 SYGVKD, per germline. J lost 2 bases, V lost 6 bases, and 3 bases had no gene match. The CDR3 loop spans 13 amino acids.

The gene calls are TRBV6-4 and TRBJ2-4; 8 bases agree with TRBD1. Per germline, CDR1 MRHNA and CDR2 SNTAGT. J lost 1 base, V lost 0 bases, and 8 bases had no gene match. The CDR3 has 18 residues. The CDR3 reads CASSDSRDRLKAKNIQYF. The CDR3, as DNA: TGTGCCAGCAGTGACTCTCGGGACAGGTTGAAGGCCAAAAACATTCAGTACTTC.

This sequence joins TRBV7-2 and TRBJ2-7, with TRBD2 matching 8 bases. Unmatched junction bases numbered 8, after V lost 1 base and J lost 3 bases. Germline-derived CDR1 and CDR2 are SGHTA and FQGNSA. The CDR3 totals 16 residues. The chain's CDR3 is CASSLGAAGGGYEQYF. For the CDR3, the DNA is TGTGCCAGCAGCTTAGGGGCTGCGGGAGGAGGCTACGAGCAGTACTTC.

This clone was observed a handful of times. J is TRBJ2-3 and V is TRBV5-4; 7 bases align to TRBD2. CDR1 and CDR2 from the germline V gene are SGHNT and YYREEE (reference sequence). CDR3 size: 15 residues. V trimming: 4 bases; J trimming: 5 bases; junction bases outside the gene matches: 10. CDR3 coding DNA: TGTGCCAGCAGCCTCCAACACGGGGGGAAAGATACGCAGTATTTT. Protein: CASSLQHGGKDTQYF.

The chain combines TRBV27 with TRBJ2-5, with 7 bases identical to TRBD1. The DNA end is more similar to TRBJ2-7, so the J call may be wrong. This CDR3 contains 14 residues. Per the germline V gene, CDR1 is MNHEY and CDR2 is SMNVEV (reference sequence). The CDR3 DNA follows: TGTGCCAGCAGTTTATTTTCAGAGGGGGCCGAGCAGTACTTC. This sequence encodes CASSLFSEGAEQYF.

V gene TRBV27 combines with J gene TRBJ2-5, with D perhaps matching TRBD1 (5 bases). Trimming cost V 6 bases and J 1 base, with 15 bases left between them. Germline V lookup: CDR1 MNHEY, CDR2 SMNVEV (reference sequence). CDR3 size: 15 residues. CDR3 coding DNA: TGTGCCAGCAGCACACTTTCAGGGCCCCAAGAGACCCAGTACTTC. Translation: CASSTLSGPQETQYF.

The rearrangement links TRBV28 to TRBJ1-5; no definite D call. CDR1 is MDHEN, CDR2 SYDVKM, per germline. The CDR3 length is 14 residues. V was cut by 7 bases and J by 4 bases, with 14 bases left in between. The CDR3 protein is CASTLPGLNQPQHF. The CDR3 DNA reads TGTGCCAGCACCCTCCCCGGACTGAATCAGCCCCAGCATTTT.

V gene TRBV5-6 combines with J gene TRBJ1-2; unclear D gene. V dropped 1 base and J dropped 3 bases, with 4 bases sitting between them. The CDR3 has 12 residues. Germline CDR1 reads SGHDT; CDR2 reads YYEEEE. In nucleotides, the CDR3 is TGTGCCAGCAGCTTGTATGACTATGGCTACACCTTC. The encoded protein is CASSLYDYGYTF.

This clone was seen only a few times. J is TRBJ1-5 and V is TRBV4-1; D not certain. The germline V gene has CDR1 MGHRA and CDR2 YSYEKL. The V and J ends lost 4 bases and 8 bases respectively, with 12 bases between them. The CDR3 is 13 amino acids. CDR3 coding DNA: TGCGCCAGCAGCCGAGAAATTTCTGAGCCCCAGCATTTT. The encoded protein is CASSREISEPQHF.

J is TRBJ2-1 and V is TRBV18, with TRBD2 identical over 9 bases. Germline CDR1 reads KGHSH; CDR2 reads LQKENI. The V segment lost 1 base and the J segment 1 base; nucleotides outside the gene matches: 11. The CDR3 length is 19 residues. Here the CDR3 DNA reads TGTGCCAGCTCACCACTAGGAATAGCGGGAGCAGCTTCCTACAATGAGCAGTTCTTC. The encoded protein is CASSPLGIAGAASYNEQFF.

The chain recombines TRBV7-9 with TRBJ2-5, with TRBD1 matching over 7 bases. Per the germline V gene, CDR1 is SEHNR and CDR2 is FQNEAQ (reference sequence). V lost 5 bases, J lost 5 bases, and 5 bases stayed unmatched. CDR3 length equals 13 residues. CDR3 nucleotides: TGTGCCAGCAGCACAACAGGGGCCGAGACCCAGTACTTC. Encoded protein: CASSTTGAETQYF.

The chain combines TRBV9 with TRBJ1-4; D call uncertain. The CDR3 runs 17 residues. V gave up 0 bases and J gave up 5 bases, with 17 bases separating them. Germline values: CDR1 SGDLS, CDR2 YYNGEE. CDR3 sequence: CASSVGSTGLQNEKLFF. CDR3 DNA sequence: TGTGCCAGCAGCGTAGGTTCCACCGGTTTACAGAATGAAAAACTGTTTTTT. Using reference TRBV9 and TRBJ1-4 for the parts outside the CDR3, the full variable domain is DSGVTQTPKHLITATGQRVTLRCSPRSGDLSVYWYQQSLDQGLQFLIQYYNGEERAKGNILERFSAQQFPDLHSELNLSSLELGDSALYFCASSVGSTGLQNEKLFFGSGTQLSVL.

This sequence joins TRBV19 and TRBJ2-6; D gene unclear. Germline-derived CDR1 and CDR2 are LNHDA and SQIVND (reference sequence). V was trimmed by 3 bases and J by 0 bases, leaving 9 bases between them. The CDR3 is 16 amino acids. Here the CDR3 DNA reads TGTGCCAGTAGTATCCGAGCCTACTCTGGGGCCAACGTCCTGACTTTC. Its protein is CASSIRAYSGANVLTF.

Turning to this clone: Within the sample, other DNA sequences also encode this same CDR3. The chain links TRBV18 to TRBJ2-2; D is unresolved. The CDR3 runs 14 residues. V was clipped by 2 bases and J by 0 bases, with 4 bases between them. Per the germline V gene, CDR1 is KGHSH and CDR2 is LQKENI. The chain's CDR3 is CASSPSANTGELFF. CDR3 nucleotides: TGTGCCAGCTCACCATCAGCGAACACCGGGGAGCTGTTTTTT.

The V gene is TRBV27, the J gene TRBJ2-7, with TRBD2 matching 16 bases. The CDR3 has 16 amino acids. The V gene's germline CDR1 is MNHEY and CDR2 SMNVEV (reference sequence). After removal of 4 bases from V and 8 bases from J, the junction contained 8 bases not matched to a gene. The CDR3 coding sequence is TGTGCCAGCAGTTCCCCGGCGGGACTAGCGGGGGGGAAGCAGTACTTC. Its protein is CASSSPAGLAGGKQYF.

The chain employs TRBV27 and TRBJ2-2, with TRBD2 matching 8 bases. This CDR3 is 16 amino acids long. V shed 3 bases and J 7 bases; nucleotides not matched to a gene: 10. Germline loops: CDR1 MNHEY, CDR2 SMNVEV (reference sequence). The CDR3 nucleotides read TGTGCCAGCAGTTTTGGCACGGGAGGGCCGGACGGGGAGCTGTTTTTT. This gives the protein CASSFGTGGPDGELFF.

V usage is TRBV9 and J usage is TRBJ1-6; D call uncertain. Trimming removed 3 bases at V and 6 bases at J, with 13 bases between. Looked up from germline, CDR1 is SGDLS and CDR2 is YYNGEE. CDR3 length: 15 residues. CDR3 sequence reads: CASSGGHSANSPLHF. In nucleotides, the CDR3 is TGTGCCAGCAGCGGCGGGCATTCGGCTAATTCACCCCTCCACTTT.

There are a few counts of this clone. The V call is TRBV11-3, the J call TRBJ2-7, with 10 bases that match TRBD2. Germline V lookup: CDR1 SGHNT, CDR2 YENEEA. This CDR3 is 14 amino acids long. With 5 bases clipped from V and 2 bases from J, the junction kept 3 bases outside the gene matches. The CDR3 DNA reads as TGTGCCAGCAGCGTCAGCGGGAGGGCCTACGAGCAGTACTTC. This translates into CASSVSGRAYEQYF.